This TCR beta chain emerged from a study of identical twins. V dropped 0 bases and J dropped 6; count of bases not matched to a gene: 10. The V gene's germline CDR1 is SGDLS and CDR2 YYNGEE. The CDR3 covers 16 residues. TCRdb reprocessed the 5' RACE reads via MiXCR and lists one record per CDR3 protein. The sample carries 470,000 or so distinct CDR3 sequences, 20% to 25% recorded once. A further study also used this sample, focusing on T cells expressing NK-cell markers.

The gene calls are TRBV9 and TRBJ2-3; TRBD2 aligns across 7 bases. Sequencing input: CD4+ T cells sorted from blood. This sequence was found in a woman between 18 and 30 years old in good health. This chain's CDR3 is CASSVVWGAGHDTQYF. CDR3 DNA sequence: TGTGCCAGCAGCGTAGTATGGGGAGCGGGGCACGATACGCAGTATTTT. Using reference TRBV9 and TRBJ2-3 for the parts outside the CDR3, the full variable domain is DSGVTQTPKHLITATGQRVTLRCSPRSGDLSVYWYQQSLDQGLQFLIQYYNGEERAKGNILERFSAQQFPDLHSELNLSSLELGDSALYFCASSVVWGAGHDTQYFGPGTRLTVL.